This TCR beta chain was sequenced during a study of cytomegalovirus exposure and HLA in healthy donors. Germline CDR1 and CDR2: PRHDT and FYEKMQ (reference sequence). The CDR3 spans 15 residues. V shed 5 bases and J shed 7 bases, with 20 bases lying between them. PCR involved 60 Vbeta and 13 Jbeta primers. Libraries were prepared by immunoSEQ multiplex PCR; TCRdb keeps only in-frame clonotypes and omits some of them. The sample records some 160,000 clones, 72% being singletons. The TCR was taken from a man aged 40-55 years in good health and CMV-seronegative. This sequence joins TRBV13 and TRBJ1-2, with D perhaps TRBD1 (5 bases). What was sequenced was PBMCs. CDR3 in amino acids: CASSPPDRLRGGYTF. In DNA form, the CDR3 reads TGTGCCAGCAGCCCCCCCGATAGGTTAAGGGGTGGCTACACCTTC.